This TCR beta chain appears in the sequencing data of a study of cytomegalovirus exposure and HLA in healthy donors. This CDR3 spans 15 amino acids. Trimming left V 1 base short and J 0 bases short, with 6 bases between. CDR1 and CDR2 (germline): LGHNA, YSLEER. As for this clone: Its antigen is not identified.

Study observations and caveats: Upon later analysis, HLA-associated TCR beta chains proved more clonally expanded than other, equally common chains.

In the PCR, 60 Vbeta and 13 Jbeta primers were used. The data were produced by immunoSEQ multiplex PCR, yet TCRdb's version contains in-frame clones alone and is incomplete. This sample has 110,000 or so clones, with over 75% found just once. Material: PBMCs. The V and J genes are TRBV4-3 and TRBJ2-2; possible D gene TRBD1, 6 bases. The TCR sequence derives from a woman aged 18 to 35 in good health and CMV-seronegative. The CDR3 is CASSQGTANTGELFF. The CDR3 nucleotides read TGCGCCAGCAGCCAAGGGACAGCGAACACCGGGGAGCTGTTTTTT.